One and the same sample provided the 20 T cell receptor beta chains below, sequenced in a study of cytomegalovirus exposure and HLA in healthy donors. Amplification used 60 Vbeta primers and 13 Jbeta primers. The method was immunoSEQ multiplex PCR; TCRdb's version includes in-frame clones alone and lacks a portion of them. This table has under 200,000 clones, roughly 85% appearing once. Sample: PBMCs. The origin of the receptors is a woman in her fifties or sixties in good health and CMV-seronegative.

The V call is TRBV7-3, the J call TRBJ2-1; TRBD1 might be the D (6 bases). V dropped 5 bases and J dropped 5 bases, with 13 bases sitting between them. CDR1 and CDR2 from the germline V gene are SGHTA and FQGTGA. The CDR3 sequence is 14 residues long. The chain's CDR3 is CASSPDRTNNEQFF. The DNA for the CDR3 is TGTGCCAGCAGCCCGGACAGAACCAACAATGAGCAGTTCTTC.

The rearrangement joins TRBV15 to TRBJ1-5, with D possibly matching TRBD1 (6 bases). CDR3 length: 16 residues. Trimming shortened V by 3 bases and J by 2 bases, and 14 bases separated the two germline ends. CDR1 and CDR2 from the germline V gene are LNHNV and YYDKDF (reference sequence). CDR3 sequence (DNA): TGTGCCACCAGCAGCTGGACAGCCGGAGGCAATCAGCCCCAGCATTTT. This encodes CATSSWTAGGNQPQHF.

With respect to this clone: One junction end does not reproduce the germline sequence, and a read error may be involved. The J gene is TRBJ1-2, the V gene TRBV13; 10 bases line up with TRBD1. Germline CDR1 reads PRHDT; CDR2 reads FYEKMQ (reference sequence). CDR3 length: 15 amino acids. The DNA of the CDR3 is TGTGCCGGCAGCTTCGGACAGGGGGCTAACTATGGCTACACCTTC. Protein product: CAGSFGQGANYGYTF.

The V gene is TRBV19, the J gene TRBJ1-4; 10 nucleotides agree with TRBD1. This CDR3 comprises 13 residues. CDR1 and CDR2 from the germline V gene are LNHDA and SQIVND (reference sequence). The ends lost 6 bases at V and 7 bases at J; junction bases unmatched: 2. The CDR3 here is CASSRDRGEKLFF. CDR3 in DNA: TGTGCCAGTAGCCGGGACAGGGGTGAAAAACTGTTTTTT.

The chain employs TRBV15 and TRBJ2-5, with D possibly matching TRBD2 (6 bases). Germline CDR1 reads LNHNV; CDR2 reads YYDKDF (reference sequence). The CDR3 has 15 residues. Trimming shortened V by 5 bases and J by 1 base, and 14 bases separated the two germline ends. For the CDR3, the DNA is TGTGCCACCAGCGACCCCCGGAGGGCCCAAGAGACCCAGTACTTC. Amino acid sequence: CATSDPRRAQETQYF.

There are a few counts of this clone. The chain is built from TRBV18 and TRBJ2-1; tentative D call: TRBD1 (5 bases). This CDR3 is 15 amino acids long. CDR1 is KGHSH and CDR2 is LQKENI in the germline V gene. Trimming shortened V by 6 bases and J by 0 bases, and 12 bases separated the two germline ends. The CDR3 protein is CASSERQSSYNEQFF. In DNA form, the CDR3 reads TGTGCCAGCTCGGAGCGACAGAGCTCCTACAATGAGCAGTTCTTC. Drawing the rest from reference TRBV18 and TRBJ2-1, the complete variable domain is NAGVMQNPRHLVRRRGQEARLRCSPMKGHSHVYWYRQLPEEGLKFMVYLQKENIIDESGMPKERFSAEFPKEGPSILRIQQVVRGDSAAYFCASSERQSSYNEQFFGPGTRLTVL.

The chain joins TRBV5-4 to TRBJ1-3, with a tentative D call TRBD1 (6 bases). V lost 3 bases to trimming and J lost 4 bases, with 14 bases between them. Germline-derived CDR1 and CDR2 are SGHNT and YYREEE (reference sequence). CDR3 length: 15 amino acids. The chain's CDR3 is CASSWWGQPGNTIYF. CDR3 in DNA: TGTGCCAGCAGCTGGTGGGGGCAGCCGGGAAACACCATATATTTT. Together with reference TRBV5-4 and TRBJ1-3, the CDR3 gives the full variable domain: ETGVTQSPTHLIKTRGQQVTLRCSSQSGHNTVSWYQQALGQGPQFIFQYYREEENGRGNFPPRFSGLQFPNYSSELNVNALELDDSALYLCASSWWGQPGNTIYFGEGSWLTVV.

The chain has TRBV27 and TRBJ2-3; 7 nucleotides line up with TRBD1. The V and J ends lost 5 bases and 2 bases, in that order; junction bases with no gene match: 10. Germline V gene sequence: CDR1 MNHEY, CDR2 SMNVEV (reference sequence). The CDR3 totals 16 residues. The CDR3 nucleotides read TGTGCCAGCAGTGGAGAGACAGGGATTAACACAGATACGCAGTATTTT. This encodes CASSGETGINTDTQYF.

The V gene is TRBV25-1, the J gene TRBJ2-5; possible D gene TRBD2, 5 bases. The CDR3 extends over 13 amino acids. The V gene's germline CDR1 is MGHDK and CDR2 SYGVNS. Trimming removed 6 bases from V and 2 bases from J, with 10 bases in between. For the CDR3, the DNA is TGTGCCAGCAGGGGAGAGGTTCAAGAGACCCAGTACTTC. This sequence encodes CASRGEVQETQYF.

This chain uses TRBV13 with TRBJ2-3, with TRBD2 identical over 8 bases. Germline values: CDR1 PRHDT, CDR2 FYEKMQ (reference sequence). This CDR3 comprises 16 residues. After removal of 5 bases from V and 4 bases from J, the junction contained 11 bases not matched to a gene. CDR3 loop: CASSLRGSGSADTQYF. The CDR3 DNA reads TGTGCCAGCAGCCTCCGGGGGAGCGGGAGTGCAGATACGCAGTATTTT.

V usage is TRBV5-1 and J usage is TRBJ2-4; D is possibly TRBD1 (5 bases). Germline V gene sequence: CDR1 SGHRS, CDR2 YFSETQ. This CDR3 region has 15 residues. Trimming shortened V by 0 bases and J by 8 bases, and 15 bases separated the two germline ends. The CDR3 loop is CASSLASPGIDIQYF. The CDR3 region has the DNA TGCGCCAGCAGCTTGGCCTCCCCAGGGATAGACATTCAGTACTTC.

The chain combines TRBV28 with TRBJ2-7, with 9 bases matching TRBD1. V gave up 1 base and J gave up 0 bases; unmatched junction bases: 4. CDR3 length equals 16 residues. Germline CDR1 reads MDHEN; CDR2 reads SYDVKM. CDR3 sequence: CASSLYGTGISYEQYF. DNA for the CDR3: TGTGCCAGCAGTTTATACGGGACAGGGATCTCCTACGAGCAGTACTTC.

This rearrangement joins TRBV9 to TRBJ1-1; 7 positions agree with TRBD1. Per germline, CDR1 SGDLS and CDR2 YYNGEE. The CDR3 extends over 14 amino acids. The junction had 6 bases not matched to a gene; V was cut back by 5 bases and J by 2 bases. CDR3 sequence (DNA): TGTGCCAGCAGTCGGGACAGATTAAACACTGAAGCTTTCTTT. Translating gives CASSRDRLNTEAFF.

This chain uses TRBV9 with TRBJ2-1; possible D gene TRBD2, 5 bases. The CDR3 is made up of 17 amino acids. Germline V lookup: CDR1 SGDLS, CDR2 YYNGEE. Trimming took off 3 bases at V and 0 bases at J, with 16 bases between the two ends. The CDR3 sequence is CASSALRVGSSYNEQFF. The CDR3, as DNA: TGTGCCAGCAGCGCCCTTAGGGTGGGGAGCTCCTACAATGAGCAGTTCTTC.

The gene calls are TRBV5-4 and TRBJ1-2; D is uncertain. Germline assignment: CDR1 SGHNT and CDR2 YYREEE (reference sequence). This CDR3 region has 14 residues. The germline V and J ends were trimmed by 5 bases and 5 bases, with 16 bases remaining between them. The CDR3 region is CASRPRDDAYGYTF. The CDR3 DNA is TGTGCCAGCAGACCCCGGGATGACGCGTATGGCTACACCTTC.

V gene TRBV5-5 combines with J gene TRBJ2-1, with D perhaps matching TRBD2 (6 bases). Germline-derived CDR1 and CDR2 are SGHKS and YYEKEE (reference sequence). There are 14 residues in the CDR3. V was clipped by 3 bases and J by 8 bases, with 15 bases between them. CDR3 in amino acids: CASSSRGRSDEQFF. CDR3 DNA: TGTGCCAGCAGCTCTCGGGGGAGATCGGATGAGCAGTTCTTC.

The genes are TRBV19 and TRBJ2-7; 7 bases map to TRBD1. Germline lookup yields CDR1 LNHDA and CDR2 SQIVND (reference sequence). Germline trimming cut 4 bases from V and 2 bases from J; bases unmatched to any gene: 2. This CDR3 has 13 residues. The CDR3 DNA follows: TGTGCCAGTAGTACACAGGGGCCCTACGAGCAGTACTTC. Encoded protein: CASSTQGPYEQYF. The whole variable domain, remainder taken from reference TRBV19 and TRBJ2-7, is DGGITQSPKYLFRKEGQNVTLSCEQNLNHDAMYWYRQDPGQGLRLIYYSQIVNDFQKGDIAEGYSVSREKKESFPLTVTSAQKNPTAFYLCASSTQGPYEQYFGPGTRLTVT.

J is TRBJ2-1 and V is TRBV18, with D tentatively TRBD2 (5 bases). Germline assignment: CDR1 KGHSH and CDR2 LQKENI. This CDR3 comprises 15 residues. The germline V and J ends were trimmed by 6 bases and 7 bases, with 19 bases remaining between them. Written as DNA, the CDR3 is TGTGCCAGCTCCCTAAAAGAGACGGGAAGGAATGAGCAGTTCTTC. This translates into CASSLKETGRNEQFF. The whole variable domain, filled in from reference TRBV18 and TRBJ2-1, reads NAGVMQNPRHLVRRRGQEARLRCSPMKGHSHVYWYRQLPEEGLKFMVYLQKENIIDESGMPKERFSAEFPKEGPSILRIQQVVRGDSAAYFCASSLKETGRNEQFFGPGTRLTVL.

This clone was recorded only once. This chain links TRBV28 with TRBJ1-1; D remains unclear. V was clipped by 3 bases and J by 8 bases, with 10 bases between them. In germline, CDR1 is MDHEN, CDR2 SYDVKM. This CDR3 comprises 12 residues. The CDR3 protein is CASSLAGQEAFF. Here the CDR3 DNA reads TGTGCCAGCAGTTTGGCAGGCCAAGAAGCTTTCTTT.

This chain links TRBV2 with TRBJ2-2; TRBD1 matches 7 bases. The junction had 5 bases not matched to a gene; V was cut back by 6 bases and J by 1 base. CDR3 length equals 15 residues. Germline values: CDR1 SNHLY, CDR2 FYNNEI. CDR3 DNA sequence: TGTGCCAGCAGCGGGAACAGGGGGAACACCGGGGAGCTGTTTTTT. The encoded protein is CASSGNRGNTGELFF.